These 15 T cell receptor beta chains were all obtained from the same sample, sequenced in a study of T-cell reconstitution after alpha-beta-depleted transplantation in children. Unique molecular identifiers were incorporated during preparation of the TCRbeta library. MiXCR was run by TCRdb on the PCR reads, yielding one entry per CDR3 protein. This sample has 450,000 to 700,000 distinct CDR3 sequences, with 27% found just once. This specimen was PBMCs, taken before TCRalphabeta/CD19-depleted stem cell transplant. These receptor sequences come from a boy under two years old with Wiskott-Aldrich syndrome, due to receive a stem cell transplant.

This chain uses TRBV20-1 with TRBJ1-6; the D is unclear. The V and J ends lost 2 bases and 5 bases respectively, with 7 bases between them. This CDR3 spans 13 amino acids. Germline assignment: CDR1 DFQATT and CDR2 SNEGSKA (reference sequence). CDR3: CSARWENNSPLHF. CDR3 coding DNA: TGCAGTGCTAGATGGGAAAATAATTCACCCCTCCACTTT.

The chain joins TRBV5-5 to TRBJ2-1, with 7 positions matching TRBD2. The CDR3 runs 15 residues. The V segment lost 4 bases and the J segment 5 bases; nucleotides outside the gene matches: 9. Germline V CDR1 and CDR2: SGHKS, YYEKEE (reference sequence). The CDR3 is CASSESGTTNNEQFF. The CDR3 coding sequence is TGTGCCAGCAGCGAATCCGGGACTACCAACAATGAGCAGTTCTTC.

V gene TRBV5-1 combines with J gene TRBJ2-3; 12 nucleotides line up with TRBD2. Germline values: CDR1 SGHRS, CDR2 YFSETQ. The CDR3 has 18 amino acids. With V trimmed by 2 bases and J by 0 bases, 7 bases remained unmatched. The CDR3 loop reads CASSFGTSGFSSTDTQYF. The DNA of the CDR3 is TGCGCCAGCAGCTTCGGGACTAGCGGGTTCTCTAGCACAGATACGCAGTATTTT. Full variable domain (missing parts from reference TRBV5-1 and TRBJ2-3): KAGVTQTPRYLIKTRGQQVTLSCSPISGHRSVSWYQQTPGQGLQFLFEYFSETQRNKGNFPGRFSGRQFSNSRSEMNVSTLELGDSALYLCASSFGTSGFSSTDTQYFGPGTRLTVL.

The chain recombines TRBV28 with TRBJ2-1; 13 bases are shared with TRBD2. The V segment lost 8 bases and the J segment 4 bases; nucleotides outside the gene matches: 8. Germline V gene data show CDR1 as MDHEN and CDR2 as SYDVKM. The CDR3 sequence is 16 residues long. The CDR3 sequence is CASANGGLAGYNEQFF. The CDR3 DNA reads as TGTGCCAGCGCCAATGGGGGACTAGCGGGATACAATGAGCAGTTCTTC.

The chain couples TRBV28 to TRBJ1-4; 9 bases line up with TRBD1. This CDR3 comprises 12 residues. The V segment lost 8 bases and the J segment 14 bases; nucleotides outside the gene matches: 9. The V gene's germline CDR1 is MDHEN and CDR2 SYDVKM. In DNA form, the CDR3 reads TGTGCCAGCCTAGGGACAGGGACGGCTCTGTTTTTT. Residues: CASLGTGTALFF.

This chain joins TRBV12-5 and TRBJ2-2, with TRBD2 identical over 12 bases. Germline V gene lookup returns CDR1 LGHNT and CDR2 FRNRAP. CDR3 size: 16 residues. Losses at the gene ends were 4 bases for V and 2 bases for J; bases not matched to a gene: 2. The CDR3 loop reads CASGWTSGTNTGELFF. The CDR3 nucleotides are TGTGCTAGTGGTTGGACTAGCGGGACAAACACCGGGGAGCTGTTTTTT.

Written as DNA, the CDR3 is TGCGCCAGCAGCTTAATGGGCGGGGAGCAGTTCTTC. Protein: CASSLMGGEQFF. The V call is TRBV5-1, the J call TRBJ2-1, with D possibly matching TRBD2 (5 bases). Germline V gene data show CDR1 as SGHRS and CDR2 as YFSETQ. V lost 2 bases and J lost 10, with 10 bases in between. The CDR3 runs 12 residues.

The chain has TRBV5-1 and TRBJ2-3; maybe TRBD1 (6 bases). Per the germline V gene, CDR1 is SGHRS and CDR2 is YFSETQ. Deletions cut 0 bases from V and 3 bases from J, with 11 bases between. CDR3 length equals 15 residues. CDR3 in DNA: TGCGCCAGCAGCTTGGGAGTCAGGGGTACAGATACGCAGTATTTT. Amino acid sequence: CASSLGVRGTDTQYF.

The chain carries TRBV20-1 and TRBJ2-1, with TRBD2 matching over 11 bases. The germline V gene has CDR1 DFQATT and CDR2 SNEGSKA (reference sequence). The CDR3 is 14 residues long. After removal of 6 bases from V and 8 bases from J, the junction contained 9 bases not matched to a gene. CDR3 protein: CSAYTSGRGDEQFF. The CDR3 DNA reads TGCAGTGCCTATACTAGCGGGAGAGGGGATGAGCAGTTCTTC.

The rearrangement joins TRBV6-5 to TRBJ1-5, with D uncertain. Germline CDR1 is MNHEY and CDR2 is SVGAGI. Trimming shortened V by 2 bases and J by 5 bases, and 10 bases separated the two germline ends. The CDR3 loop spans 14 amino acids. Here the CDR3 DNA reads TGTGCCAGCAGTTACGGTACGGGTGATCAGCCCCAGCATTTT. Encoded protein: CASSYGTGDQPQHF.

The V call is TRBV20-1, the J call TRBJ2-1; 7 bases fit TRBD2. This CDR3 is built from 16 residues. Unmatched junction bases numbered 13, after V lost 2 bases and J lost 6 bases. Germline lookup yields CDR1 DFQATT and CDR2 SNEGSKA (reference sequence). In DNA, the CDR3 is TGCAGTGCTAGACCGTACGTGGCGGGAGATTTCAATGAGCAGTTCTTC. Protein product: CSARPYVAGDFNEQFF.

This clonotype was counted between two and nine times. The V gene is TRBV20-1, the J gene TRBJ2-1; either TRBD1 or TRBD2 may fit D (5 bases each). Germline CDR1 is DFQATT and CDR2 is SNEGSKA (reference sequence). The V gene lost 8 bases and the J gene lost 0 bases, with 26 bases spanning the gap. CDR3 length: 18 residues. The chain's CDR3 is CSPKGTGKGGLSYNEQFF. CDR3 bases: TGCAGTCCCAAGGGGACGGGAAAGGGTGGCCTCTCCTACAATGAGCAGTTCTTC.

The V and J genes are TRBV2 and TRBJ1-5; D not resolved. Germline V gene sequence: CDR1 SNHLY, CDR2 FYNNEI. V gave up 2 bases and J gave up 6 bases, with 11 bases separating them. CDR3 length: 14 residues. CDR3 sequence reads: CASSEKEGPQPQHF. CDR3 nucleotide sequence: TGTGCCAGCAGTGAAAAAGAAGGGCCTCAGCCCCAGCATTTT.

The J gene is TRBJ2-7, the V gene TRBV7-6; the match to TRBD2 covers 10 bases. The germline gives CDR1 SGHVS, CDR2 FNYEAQ. V lost 1 base to trimming and J lost 1 base; unmatched junction nucleotides: 4. There are 16 residues in the CDR3. CDR3 sequence (DNA): TGTGCCAGCAGCTTAGACGCTAGCGGGAGATCCTACGAGCAGTACTTC. Amino acids: CASSLDASGRSYEQYF.

This clonotype was picked up a small number of times. The V gene is TRBV7-3, the J gene TRBJ1-2; D is unresolved. Germline CDR1 SGHTA, CDR2 FQGTGA. This CDR3 is built from 14 residues. V lost 1 base and J lost 4, with 10 bases in between. The CDR3 region has the DNA TGTGCCAGCAGCTTAAAGCCGGGCATCTATGGCTACACCTTC. Translating it yields CASSLKPGIYGYTF.